A single sample is the source of the 23 T cell receptor beta chains below, sequenced in a study of CD8 T cells in ankylosing spondylitis. TCRdb fed the 5' RACE reads into MiXCR, producing one record per CDR3 protein. Among about 250,000 distinct CDR3 sequences, under 35% were seen once, and the ten largest hold around 4.5%. Source material: blood, either unsorted or a sorted T cell fraction (not recorded which). These receptors were taken from a male donor with ankylosing spondylitis or in good health (not recorded which).

The chain has TRBV6-1 and TRBJ2-5; the D gene could be TRBD1 or TRBD2 (5 bases each). V lost 6 bases to trimming and J lost 5 bases, with 16 bases between them. Germline V gene data show CDR1 as MNHNS and CDR2 as SASEGT. The CDR3 has 14 amino acids. The CDR3 loop is CASSPLRGGETQYF. CDR3 bases: TGTGCCAGCAGCCCCCTGAGGGGTGGCGAGACCCAGTACTTC.

The V call is TRBV29-1, the J call TRBJ2-5; D is undetermined. The germline V gene has CDR1 SQVTM and CDR2 ANQGSEA. The CDR3 is 16 amino acids. Between the trimmed V and J ends, which lost 1 base and 5 bases, there was a span of 20 bases. This chain's CDR3 is CSVEGLFRLEGETQYF. The DNA for the CDR3 is TGCAGCGTTGAAGGTTTATTTCGGCTTGAAGGGGAGACCCAGTACTTC.

This clonotype was seen only a few times. The chain joins TRBV20-1 to TRBJ1-5; 7 nucleotides align to TRBD1. This CDR3 spans 16 amino acids. The ends lost 5 bases at V and 1 base at J; junction bases unmatched: 11. Germline V gene sequence: CDR1 DFQATT, CDR2 SNEGSKA (reference sequence). CDR3 sequence: CSAAGTVEGSNQPQHF. CDR3 nucleotides: TGCAGTGCTGCCGGGACAGTGGAGGGGAGCAATCAGCCCCAGCATTTT.

This clonotype turned up a few times. This chain uses TRBV3-1 with TRBJ2-3; 7 nucleotides align to TRBD2. V shed 2 bases and J 0 bases; nucleotides not matched to a gene: 5. Germline CDR1 LGHDT, CDR2 YNNKEL (reference sequence). The CDR3 covers 16 residues. The chain's CDR3 is CASSQLSGESTDTQYF. CDR3 in DNA: TGTGCCAGCAGCCAACTAAGCGGGGAGAGCACAGATACGCAGTATTTT.

V and J are TRBV3-1 and TRBJ1-1, with 7 bases that match TRBD1. There are 18 residues in the CDR3. J lost 0 bases, V lost 11 bases, and 21 bases had no gene match. CDR1 is LGHDT and CDR2 is YNNKEL in the germline V gene (reference sequence). CDR3 bases: TGTGCCTGCACCCAAACAGGGGCAGTTGGCGGGCTGAACACTGAAGCTTTCTTT. It is translated as CACTQTGAVGGLNTEAFF.

V gene TRBV15 combines with J gene TRBJ2-2; a possible D gene is TRBD2 (5 bases). This CDR3 has 16 residues. CDR1 is LNHNV, CDR2 YYDKDF, per germline (reference sequence). Trimming stripped 3 bases from V and 0 bases from J, with 11 bases between. CDR3 in DNA: TGTGCCACCAGCAGTGCGAGAGGGACGAACACCGGGGAGCTGTTTTTT. Its protein product is CATSSARGTNTGELFF.

The V and J genes are TRBV5-1 and TRBJ1-1; TRBD1 is a possible D gene (6 bases). V shed 5 bases and J shed 0 bases, with 11 bases lying between them. This CDR3 has 14 amino acids. Germline lookup yields CDR1 SGHRS and CDR2 YFSETQ. CDR3 sequence: CASRGGVMNTEAFF. The CDR3 DNA reads TGCGCCAGCAGAGGGGGGGTGATGAACACTGAAGCTTTCTTT.

The chain has TRBV12-3 or TRBV12-4 and TRBJ2-7; tentative D call: TRBD2 (6 bases). The CDR3 has 14 residues. Trimming took off 7 bases at V and 2 bases at J, with 15 bases between the two ends. The CDR3 sequence: CASTGLADAYEQYF. The CDR3 DNA follows: TGTGCCAGCACGGGGTTAGCGGACGCCTACGAGCAGTACTTC.

The CDR3 nucleotides are TGTGCCAGCAGTTACGAGGGAACTAGCACAGATACGCAGTATTTT. Protein product: CASSYEGTSTDTQYF. This chain joins TRBV6-5 and TRBJ2-3; D might be TRBD2 (5 bases). The CDR3 spans 15 residues. Trimming cost V 2 bases and J 0 bases, with 9 bases left between them. Germline V gives CDR1 MNHEY, CDR2 SVGAGI.

Written as DNA, the CDR3 is TGTGCCAGCAGCCCGAAAGAGGTGGTAGATACGCAGTATTTT. It translates to CASSPKEVVDTQYF. V is TRBV5-6 and J is TRBJ2-3, with D unclear. The CDR3 is made up of 14 amino acids. The germline gives CDR1 SGHDT, CDR2 YYEEEE. V gave up 4 bases and J gave up 5 bases, with 14 bases separating them. Using reference TRBV5-6 and TRBJ2-3 for the parts outside the CDR3, the full variable domain is DAGVTQSPTHLIKTRGQQVTLRCSPKSGHDTVSWYQQALGQGPQFIFQYYEEEERQRGNFPDRFSGHQFPNYSSELNVNALLLGDSALYLCASSPKEVVDTQYFGPGTRLTVL.

The gene calls are TRBV15 and TRBJ2-7; 7 bases match TRBD2. V lost 0 bases, J lost 0 bases, and 5 bases stayed unmatched. Germline assignment: CDR1 LNHNV and CDR2 YYDKDF (reference sequence). This CDR3 has 16 residues. The CDR3 DNA is TGTGCCACCAGCAGAGATCTGGGGGGGACCTCCTACGAGCAGTACTTC. Amino acid sequence: CATSRDLGGTSYEQYF.

The rearrangement links TRBV7-2 to TRBJ2-7; D gene ambiguous. V shed 0 bases and J shed 0 bases, with 9 bases lying between them. There are 15 residues in the CDR3. Looked up from germline, CDR1 is SGHTA and CDR2 is FQGNSA. The CDR3, as DNA: TGTGCCAGCAGCTTAGCGCAGTCTTTCTCCTACGAGCAGTACTTC. Translating gives CASSLAQSFSYEQYF. The full variable domain, rest sourced from reference TRBV7-2 and TRBJ2-7, is GAGVSQSPSNKVTEKGKDVELRCDPISGHTALYWYRQSLGQGLEFLIYFQGNSAPDKSGLPSDRFSAERTGGSVSTLTIQRTQQEDSAVYLCASSLAQSFSYEQYFGPGTRLTVT.

This rearrangement joins TRBV5-1 to TRBJ2-1; D remains ambiguous. Germline V gives CDR1 SGHRS, CDR2 YFSETQ. The V end was cut by 6 bases, the J end by 6 bases, with 16 bases between. This CDR3 spans 14 amino acids. The CDR3 region is CASTLMGEANEQFF. In DNA, the CDR3 is TGCGCCAGCACCCTGATGGGTGAGGCCAATGAGCAGTTCTTC.

The gene calls are TRBV7-3 and TRBJ1-4; D not certain. The CDR3 has 15 residues. Trimming removed 5 bases from V and 4 bases from J, with 14 bases in between. Germline V lookup: CDR1 SGHTA, CDR2 FQGTGA. In DNA, the CDR3 is TGTGCCAGCAGCCTACGGACGGATAATAATGAAAAACTGTTTTTT. The encoded protein is CASSLRTDNNEKLFF.

This clonotype showed up just a few times. The chain employs TRBV29-1 and TRBJ2-1, with D possibly being TRBD1 or TRBD2 (5 bases each). Deletions cut 7 bases from V and 6 bases from J, with 13 bases between. Germline V gene lookup returns CDR1 SQVTM and CDR2 ANQGSEA. The CDR3 extends over 12 amino acids. As DNA, the CDR3 is TGCAGCGCCCCGGGACCGCTCAATGAGCAGTTCTTC. Translation gives CSAPGPLNEQFF.

The V call is TRBV4-1, the J call TRBJ1-3, with D unclear. Germline CDR1 and CDR2: MGHRA and YSYEKL. The CDR3 has 14 residues. Trimming removed 1 base from V and 3 bases from J, with 7 bases in between. In nucleotides, the CDR3 is TGCGCCAGCAGCCAAGGAGGGCTTGGAAACACCATATATTTT. This codes for CASSQGGLGNTIYF.

This clonotype has a handful of counts. The chain links TRBV6-5 to TRBJ1-4; D ambiguous. CDR3 length: 16 residues. CDR1 MNHEY and CDR2 SVGAGI come from the germline V gene. With 0 bases removed from V and 3 bases from J, the gap between germline ends came to 11 bases. CDR3: CASSYSIREANEKLFF. Written as DNA, the CDR3 is TGTGCCAGCAGTTACTCGATACGTGAGGCTAATGAAAAACTGTTTTTT.

The chain recombines TRBV20-1 with TRBJ2-3; D tentatively reads TRBD1 or TRBD2 (9 bases each). Trimming shortened V by 2 bases and J by 9 bases, and 21 bases separated the two germline ends. CDR3 length: 15 residues. Per germline, CDR1 DFQATT and CDR2 SNEGSKA (reference sequence). CDR3 DNA: TGCAGTGCTAGATGGCGGCTAGCGGGGACAGGGACGCAGTATTTT. This sequence encodes CSARWRLAGTGTQYF.

The V and J genes are TRBV29-1 and TRBJ2-2, with a possible D match to TRBD1 (5 bases). The CDR3 loop spans 14 amino acids. Germline V gives CDR1 SQVTM, CDR2 ANQGSEA. Trimming removed 3 bases from V and 3 bases from J, with 11 bases in between. The CDR3, as DNA: TGCAGCGTTGAGGGGCTACGGGACACCGGGGAGCTGTTTTTT. Protein product: CSVEGLRDTGELFF.

This clonotype was counted between two and nine times. The gene calls are TRBV6-1 and TRBJ1-2, with 7 bases that match TRBD1. The CDR3 sequence is 14 residues long. The trim removed 6 bases at V and 6 bases at J, leaving 10 bases unmatched. The germline CDR1 and CDR2 sequences are MNHNS and SASEGT. The CDR3 nucleotides are TGTGCCAGCAGACCATTGACAGGGAAACATGGCTACACCTTC. Its protein is CASRPLTGKHGYTF.

The J gene is TRBJ1-5, the V gene TRBV12-3 or TRBV12-4, with D perhaps TRBD1 (5 bases). Deletions cut 5 bases from V and 0 bases from J, with 14 bases between. The CDR3 is 16 residues long. This CDR3 is CASSPPGKNSNQPQHF. The CDR3 nucleotides read TGTGCCAGCAGTCCCCCAGGGAAGAATAGCAATCAGCCCCAGCATTTT.

This chain uses TRBV12-3 or TRBV12-4 with TRBJ2-3; 10 positions agree with TRBD2. This CDR3 is built from 17 residues. With 5 bases clipped from V and 2 bases from J, the junction kept 10 bases outside the gene matches. CDR3 sequence (DNA): TGTGCCAGCAGTCCTATAGCGGGGGGTACCATCACAGATACGCAGTATTTT. Translation: CASSPIAGGTITDTQYF.

This sequence joins TRBV20-1 and TRBJ2-4, with 8 bases that match TRBD1. Germline-derived CDR1 and CDR2 are DFQATT and SNEGSKA (reference sequence). After removal of 5 bases from V and 0 bases from J, the junction contained 15 bases not matched to a gene. The CDR3 contains 18 residues. This CDR3 is CSAHEQGDQIIAKNIQYF. CDR3 nucleotides: TGCAGTGCTCATGAACAGGGGGACCAAATAATAGCCAAAAACATTCAGTACTTC.